Below, 18 T cell receptor beta chains from the same sample are listed, as sequenced in a study of T cells in Graves' hyperthyroidism and ophthalmopathy. The source material, RNA transcripts, was used to amplify TCR beta CDR3 regions. Using the HTBI primer set, a first-round RT-PCR was run on the TCR CDR3. TCRdb re-derived calls from the multiplex PCR reads in MiXCR, one entry per CDR3 protein. This sample has about 640,000 distinct CDR3 sequences, with about a fifth found just once. Sequenced material: blood. The receptors stem from a man aged 25-45 years with Graves' ophthalmopathy.

Ten or more counts support this clonotype. The chain is built from TRBV7-2 and TRBJ2-1, with 12 bases aligning to TRBD2. V lost 1 base and J lost 8; bases outside the gene matches: 12. The CDR3 totals 18 residues. Germline CDR1 reads SGHTA; CDR2 reads FQGNSA. CDR3 sequence reads: CASSLGSGLAGFGDEQFF. CDR3 DNA: TGTGCCAGCAGCTTAGGATCCGGACTAGCGGGATTCGGGGATGAGCAGTTCTTC.

This clonotype has a count of ten or more. The rearrangement links TRBV3-1 to TRBJ2-7, with D possibly TRBD2 on 6 matching bases. Per the germline V gene, CDR1 is LGHDT and CDR2 is YNNKEL (reference sequence). Trimming left V 3 bases short and J 0 bases short, with 15 bases between. CDR3 length: 16 amino acids. The CDR3: CASSQGFSGSSYEQYF. The CDR3 DNA reads TGTGCCAGCAGCCAGGGATTCTCCGGGAGCTCCTACGAGCAGTACTTC.

There are many counts of this clonotype. The chain is built from TRBV20-1 and TRBJ2-3; 8 bases line up with TRBD2. Germline V gene sequence: CDR1 DFQATT, CDR2 SNEGSKA (reference sequence). V gave up 0 bases and J gave up 0 bases; unmatched junction bases: 2. The CDR3 is 15 amino acids. The CDR3 reads CSARDPGGSTDTQYF. In DNA form, the CDR3 reads TGCAGTGCTAGAGATCCGGGAGGGAGCACAGATACGCAGTATTTT.

This clonotype has more than one count but fewer than ten. The gene calls are TRBV19 and TRBJ2-7, with 7 bases lining up with TRBD1. V lost 4 bases, J lost 1 base, and 4 bases stayed unmatched. The CDR3 sequence is 14 residues long. The V gene's germline CDR1 is LNHDA and CDR2 SQIVND (reference sequence). CDR3 sequence reads: CASSTSRGSYEQYF. The DNA for the CDR3 is TGTGCCAGTAGTACGTCCAGGGGGTCCTACGAGCAGTACTTC.

This clonotype showed up just a few times. The gene calls are TRBV30 and TRBJ2-7; tentative D call: TRBD2 (7 bases). CDR1 and CDR2 from the germline V gene are GTSNPN and SVGIG (reference sequence). The CDR3 is made up of 17 amino acids. V lost 6 bases and J lost 1, with 25 bases in between. DNA of the CDR3: TGTGCCTGCGCCGTGGGGGCTAGCGGACGACTATCCTACGAGCAGTACTTC. It is translated as CACAVGASGRLSYEQYF.

This clonotype was seen a handful of times. The chain joins TRBV19 to TRBJ2-1; 11 bases are shared with TRBD2. The V gene end was trimmed by 3 bases and the J gene end by 8 bases; junction bases not matched to a gene: 6. The CDR3 runs to 15 residues. Germline V CDR1 and CDR2: LNHDA, SQIVND (reference sequence). The CDR3 region is CASSMVAGGPHEQFF. CDR3 coding DNA: TGTGCCAGTAGTATGGTAGCGGGAGGGCCTCATGAGCAGTTCTTC.

This clonotype was picked up many times. The chain combines TRBV6-1 with TRBJ2-2; TRBD1 might be the D (5 bases). The V end lost 5 bases, the J end lost 7 bases, and 14 bases lay between the germline ends. This CDR3 contains 14 residues. Germline V gene lookup returns CDR1 MNHNS and CDR2 SASEGT. CDR3 bases: TGTGCCAGCAGTATAAAGGGGCTTGTCGGGGAGCTGTTTTTT. Amino acid sequence: CASSIKGLVGELFF.

The J gene is TRBJ1-4, the V gene TRBV6-1, with D maybe TRBD1 (6 bases). The CDR3 is 17 residues long. In germline, CDR1 is MNHNS, CDR2 SASEGT. V lost 6 bases and J lost 1, with 18 bases in between. CDR3 residues: CASSSGQLAGTNEKLFF. The DNA of the CDR3 is TGTGCCAGCAGCTCCGGACAGTTAGCCGGAACTAATGAAAAACTGTTTTTT.

The genes are TRBV12-3 or TRBV12-4 and TRBJ1-2; D uncertain. The CDR3 is made up of 12 amino acids. V shed 7 bases and J shed 1 base, with 7 bases lying between them. CDR3 nucleotide sequence: TGTGCCAGCAACAGCGATAACTATGGCTACACCTTC. Protein: CASNSDNYGYTF.

This clonotype has only one observation. This chain joins TRBV5-6 and TRBJ1-4; D unclear. CDR1 is SGHDT and CDR2 is YYEEEE in the germline V gene. The V end lost 2 bases, the J end lost 8 bases, and 10 bases lay between the germline ends. This CDR3 has 13 residues. The DNA of the CDR3 is TGTGCCAGCAGCTTTGGGAGAGGAGAAAAACTGTTTTTT. This translates into CASSFGRGEKLFF.

This clonotype was counted once. The gene calls are TRBV5-1 and TRBJ2-7; no clear D. CDR1 is SGHRS, CDR2 YFSETQ, per germline. V lost 6 bases and J 4 bases, leaving 14 bases between the germline ends. The CDR3 length is 13 residues. CDR3 sequence: CASKVAATYEQYF. The CDR3, as DNA: TGCGCCAGCAAGGTCGCAGCGACGTACGAGCAGTACTTC.

This clonotype came up many times. This chain uses TRBV7-2 with TRBJ1-1, with 10 bases lining up with TRBD1. V gave up 5 bases and J gave up 1 base; unmatched junction bases: 4. Germline values: CDR1 SGHTA, CDR2 FQGNSA. The CDR3 is 15 amino acids. In DNA, the CDR3 is TGTGCCAGCAGCACCCGGGACAGGGGGAACACTGAAGCTTTCTTT. Encoded protein: CASSTRDRGNTEAFF.

Only a few counts were recorded for this clonotype. The chain links TRBV6-1 to TRBJ2-5; D might be TRBD2 (5 bases). Trimming removed 0 bases at V and 4 bases at J, with 15 bases between. The CDR3 spans 16 residues. Germline-derived CDR1 and CDR2 are MNHNS and SASEGT. DNA of the CDR3: TGTGCCAGCAGTGAAGCAGTGGGAGCGACGGTAGAGACCCAGTACTTC. Its translation is CASSEAVGATVETQYF.

The CDR3 here is CASSGWDRGSEQYF. As DNA, the CDR3 is TGTGCCAGCAGCGGTTGGGACAGGGGATCCGAGCAGTACTTC. The J gene is TRBJ2-7, the V gene TRBV28; TRBD1 aligns across 10 bases. Germline V gene sequence: CDR1 MDHEN, CDR2 SYDVKM. The CDR3 is 14 amino acids. J gave up 6 bases and V 6 bases, and 8 bases lay outside the gene matches. The full variable domain, its missing parts supplied by reference TRBV28 and TRBJ2-7, is DVKVTQSSRYLVKRTGEKVFLECVQDMDHENMFWYRQDPGLGLRLIYFSYDVKMKEKGDIPEGYSVSREKKERFSLILESASTNQTSMYLCASSGWDRGSEQYFGPGTRLTVT.

This clonotype was observed at least ten times. The V gene is TRBV11-1, the J gene TRBJ2-1; 8 positions match TRBD1. V lost 5 bases and J lost 5; bases outside the gene matches: 8. The length of the CDR3 is 15 residues. CDR1 is SGHAT, CDR2 FQDESV, per germline (reference sequence). The CDR3 region is CASSLTGTGNNEQFF. The CDR3 DNA follows: TGTGCCAGCAGCCTAACCGGGACAGGTAACAATGAGCAGTTCTTC.

This clonotype was picked up a small number of times. The rearrangement joins TRBV9 to TRBJ2-3; D is unresolved. This CDR3 region has 12 residues. V dropped 0 bases and J dropped 7 bases, with 6 bases sitting between them. Per the germline V gene, CDR1 is SGDLS and CDR2 is YYNGEE. The CDR3 coding sequence is TGTGCCAGCAGCGTAGGTACAAATACGCAGTATTTT. Protein product: CASSVGTNTQYF.

This clonotype was recorded at least ten times. The chain is built from TRBV5-1 and TRBJ2-7, with D uncertain. Deletions cut 0 bases from V and 2 bases from J, with 21 bases between. CDR1 and CDR2 (germline): SGHRS, YFSETQ. The CDR3 extends over 18 amino acids. CDR3: CASSLGPSMGEVTYEQYF. CDR3 in DNA: TGCGCCAGCAGCTTGGGTCCGTCGATGGGTGAGGTGACCTACGAGCAGTACTTC.

The sample holds many counts of this clonotype. The chain couples TRBV30 to TRBJ1-4; D remains unclear. The germline CDR1 and CDR2 sequences are GTSNPN and SVGIG (reference sequence). The CDR3 runs 14 residues. The V and J ends lost 5 bases and 8 bases respectively, with 18 bases between them. The CDR3 is CAWAQVPAEEKLFF. The DNA of the CDR3 is TGTGCCTGGGCTCAAGTTCCGGCTGAGGAAAAACTGTTTTTT. Drawing the rest from reference TRBV30 and TRBJ1-4, the complete variable domain is SQTIHQWPATLVQPVGSPLSLECTVEGTSNPNLYWYRQAAGRGLQLLFYSVGIGQISSEVPQNLSASRPQDRQFILSSKKLLLSDSGFYLCAWAQVPAEEKLFFGSGTQLSVL.